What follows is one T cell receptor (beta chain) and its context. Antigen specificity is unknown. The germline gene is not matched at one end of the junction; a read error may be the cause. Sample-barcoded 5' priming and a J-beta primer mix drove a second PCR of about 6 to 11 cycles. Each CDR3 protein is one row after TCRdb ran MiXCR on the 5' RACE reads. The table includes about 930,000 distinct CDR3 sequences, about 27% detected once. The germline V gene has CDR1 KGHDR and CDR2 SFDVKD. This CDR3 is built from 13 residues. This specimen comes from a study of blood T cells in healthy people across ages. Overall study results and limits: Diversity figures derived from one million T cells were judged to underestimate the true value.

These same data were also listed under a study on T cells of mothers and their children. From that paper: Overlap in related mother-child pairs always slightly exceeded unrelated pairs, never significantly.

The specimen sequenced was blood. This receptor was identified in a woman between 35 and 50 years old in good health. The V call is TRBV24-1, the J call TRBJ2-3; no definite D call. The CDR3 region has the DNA TGTGCCACCAGTGATTTGCCCACAGATACGCGGTATTTT. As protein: CATSDLPTDTRYF.